This TCR beta chain was sequenced in a study of graft-versus-host responses after intestinal transplantation. Study as a whole: Multivisceral, liver-intestinal, or isolated intestinal transplants were given to recipients. All recipients were given anti-thymocyte globulin induction, and tacrolimus and steroids were then administered for approximately 3 years. Study-wide findings and caveats: Recipient marrow harbored GvH clones, some of which surfaced first in ileum or blood. Circulating GvH clones peaking coincided with falling HvG clones soon after transplant.

The authors seeded around 200,000 CFSE-labeled responder cells together with around 200,000 irradiated stimulator cells tagged with violet dye. TCRdb's table, derived via immunoSEQ multiplex PCR, lists solely in-frame clones and lacks some. The top ten clones hold approximately 1.8% of a sample with some 14,000 clones, around 33% of them seen once. The CDR3 is made up of 15 amino acids. Germline V lookup: CDR1 SGHNT, CDR2 YENEEA. V was trimmed by 7 bases and J by 1 base, leaving 14 bases between them. This chain connects TRBV11-3 to TRBJ2-1; TRBD2 might be the D (6 bases). This TCR was sampled from a human patient who received an intestinal transplant. This specimen consisted of alloreactive CD8+ T cells from a mixed lymphocyte reaction culture, obtained before intestinal transplant. The subset denotes: CFSE-low proliferating T cells sorted from roughly 6-day pre-transplant mixed lymphocyte reaction (GvH or HvG direction). CDR3 loop: CASTIRGGSYNEQFF. CDR3 coding DNA: TGTGCCAGCACCATACGTGGGGGGTCCTACAATGAGCAGTTCTTC.